The 3 T cell receptor beta chains given below trace back to one sample, sequenced in a study. TCRdb called the 5' RACE reads again in MiXCR, with one record for every CDR3 protein. The data show over 25,000 distinct CDR3 sequences, roughly 24% seen once. Sample: naive CD4+ T cells sorted from a lymph node. Subset given: naive CD4+ T cells, CD4+CD45RA+CD25-. The receptors stem from a female donor with breast cancer.

Only one count was recorded for this clonotype. This rearrangement joins TRBV9 to TRBJ1-6; D might be TRBD1 (5 bases). Germline CDR1 SGDLS, CDR2 YYNGEE. The CDR3 is 14 residues long. V gave up 0 bases and J gave up 7 bases, with 8 bases separating them. In DNA form, the CDR3 reads TGTGCCAGCAGCGTAGCCAGGGCGAATTCACCCCTCCACTTT. This encodes CASSVARANSPLHF.

The table lists this clonotype with a few counts. This chain joins TRBV15 and TRBJ2-3, with 11 bases fitting TRBD2. J lost 5 bases, V lost 4 bases, and 8 bases had no gene match. Looked up from germline, CDR1 is LNHNV and CDR2 is YYDKDF (reference sequence). CDR3 size: 16 residues. The CDR3 DNA sequence: TGTGCCACCAGCAAAACCCTAGCGGGAGGAGAAGATACGCAGTATTTT. It codes for CATSKTLAGGEDTQYF.

This clonotype was seen many times. The chain links TRBV6-1 to TRBJ2-1; 9 nucleotides match TRBD1. J lost 4 bases, V lost 3 bases, and 7 bases had no gene match. CDR1 is MNHNS and CDR2 is SASEGT in the germline V gene. There are 16 residues in the CDR3. CDR3 nucleotides: TGTGCCAGCAGTGAGGGGCCGGGACAGGGATACAATGAGCAGTTCTTC. It yields the protein CASSEGPGQGYNEQFF.